Below are 15 T cell receptor beta chains sequenced from a single sample in a study of blood T cell repertoires in COVID-19. The method was immunoSEQ multiplex PCR; TCRdb's version includes in-frame clones alone and lacks a portion of them. The sample lists around 68,000 clones; 80% to 85% were seen once. Sequenced material: peripheral blood. These receptors were taken from a human donor in a cohort sampled during active COVID-19.

This chain joins TRBV9 and TRBJ2-5, with D maybe TRBD1 (5 bases). The germline gives CDR1 SGDLS, CDR2 YYNGEE. The V and J ends lost 2 bases and 4 bases respectively, with 6 bases between them. The CDR3 runs to 12 residues. The CDR3 loop reads CASSVRGETQYF. CDR3 bases: TGTGCCAGCAGCGTTAGGGGAGAGACCCAGTACTTC.

V is TRBV7-2 and J is TRBJ2-7; 11 bases fit TRBD2. V lost 5 bases, J lost 5 bases, and 11 bases stayed unmatched. CDR3 length equals 16 residues. Looked up from germline, CDR1 is SGHTA and CDR2 is FQGNSA. The CDR3 is CASSGPIAGGRDEQYF. CDR3 bases: TGTGCCAGCAGCGGGCCGATAGCGGGGGGGCGCGACGAGCAGTACTTC.

This clone was recorded once. The chain links TRBV30 to TRBJ1-6; no reliable D call. V was shortened by 4 bases and J by 1 base, with 11 bases between the two germline ends. CDR1 and CDR2 (germline): GTSNPN, SVGIG (reference sequence). CDR3 length equals 15 residues. Here the CDR3 reads CAWNLGASYNSPLHF. In DNA form, the CDR3 reads TGTGCCTGGAACCTAGGAGCGTCCTATAATTCACCCCTCCACTTT.

This chain uses TRBV6-5 with TRBJ1-4, with D unresolved. The CDR3 has 15 amino acids. The V gene's germline CDR1 is MNHEY and CDR2 SVGAGI. Trimming left V 4 bases short and J 0 bases short, with 9 bases between. DNA for the CDR3: TGTGCCAGCAGTTTGAACAGAGCAACTAATGAAAAACTGTTTTTT. Its translation is CASSLNRATNEKLFF.

This chain uses TRBV9 with TRBJ2-6; 8 bases map to TRBD1. V was clipped by 4 bases and J by 2 bases; unmatched bases: 11. Germline values: CDR1 SGDLS, CDR2 YYNGEE. The CDR3 is 18 residues long. The CDR3, as DNA: TGTGCCAGCAGCCCCCGGACAGGGCCCTTGACTGGGGCCAACGTCCTGACTTTC. Residues: CASSPRTGPLTGANVLTF.

The chain is built from TRBV28 and TRBJ1-6; D is possibly TRBD1 (6 bases). CDR1 is MDHEN and CDR2 is SYDVKM in the germline V gene. The CDR3 runs 19 residues. V lost 6 bases and J 0 bases, leaving 21 bases between the germline ends. The CDR3 DNA follows: TGTGCCAGCAGGACTTTACAGACAGGCGTCTACTCCTATAATTCACCCCTCCACTTT. Its translation is CASRTLQTGVYSYNSPLHF.

The CDR3 DNA is TGCGCCAGCAGCTTGAGTCGTAGGGGGCTGGGTGAGACCCAGTACTTC. Protein: CASSLSRRGLGETQYF. This chain uses TRBV5-1 with TRBJ2-5, with 7 bases lining up with TRBD1. J was trimmed by 5 bases and V by 1 base; bases with no gene match: 11. This CDR3 has 16 amino acids. Looked up from germline, CDR1 is SGHRS and CDR2 is YFSETQ.

The DNA of the CDR3 is TGTGCCAGCAGCCAAATCACTAGCGGAGCCAAAAACATTCAGTACTTC. It codes for CASSQITSGAKNIQYF. The gene calls are TRBV3-1 (or the pseudogene TRBV3-2) and TRBJ2-4, with 8 bases fitting TRBD2. V shed 2 bases and J 0 bases; nucleotides not matched to a gene: 3. There are 16 residues in the CDR3. Germline V gene sequence: CDR1 LGHDT, CDR2 YNNKEL (reference sequence).

J is TRBJ1-4 and V is TRBV24-1; D not certain. This CDR3 spans 14 amino acids. CDR1 and CDR2 (germline): KGHDR, SFDVKD. The V end lost 3 bases, the J end lost 10 bases, and 14 bases lay between the germline ends. CDR3 sequence: CATSDGQPDAKLFF. The DNA for the CDR3 is TGTGCCACCAGTGATGGGCAGCCCGATGCAAAACTGTTTTTT.

The rearrangement uses TRBV4-1 and TRBJ1-6; 9 bases are shared with TRBD1. The J segment lost 9 bases and the V segment lost 0 bases, leaving 6 bases of the junction unmatched. Germline loops: CDR1 MGHRA, CDR2 YSYEKL. This CDR3 region has 16 residues. The CDR3 here is CASSQEPTGGRSPLHF. In DNA, the CDR3 is TGCGCCAGCAGCCAAGAACCGACAGGGGGTCGTTCACCCCTCCACTTT.

V usage is TRBV18 and J usage is TRBJ1-3; D is perhaps TRBD1 (5 bases). V was pared by 6 bases and J by 0 bases, with 15 bases between. The length of the CDR3 is 16 residues. Germline CDR1 reads KGHSH; CDR2 reads LQKENI. The CDR3 protein is CASSPGQGASGNTIYF. The CDR3 DNA reads TGTGCCAGCTCCCCCGGGCAGGGTGCCTCTGGAAACACCATATATTTT.

This chain joins TRBV3-1 (or the pseudogene TRBV3-2) and TRBJ1-4; 7 bases map to TRBD1. Germline loops: CDR1 LGHDT, CDR2 YNNKEL (reference sequence). The CDR3 consists of 16 residues. V was clipped by 1 base and J by 8 bases; unmatched bases: 10. The CDR3 sequence is CASSQGRGQGEEKLFF. The DNA of the CDR3 is TGTGCCAGCAGCCAAGGACGGGGGCAGGGGGAGGAAAAACTGTTTTTT.

CDR3 DNA: TGTGCCAGCAGCCAAACAGGGAGCAGCTCCTACGAGCAGTACTTC. It translates to CASSQTGSSSYEQYF. This chain uses TRBV3-1 (or the pseudogene TRBV3-2) with TRBJ2-7; weak D call: TRBD1 (6 bases). Looked up from germline, CDR1 is LGHDT and CDR2 is YNNKEL (reference sequence). This CDR3 has 15 residues. V was cut by 2 bases and J by 0 bases, with 11 bases left in between.

This sequence joins TRBV19 and TRBJ1-6; 7 bases fit TRBD1. The CDR3 sequence is 15 residues long. Germline CDR1 is LNHDA and CDR2 is SQIVND (reference sequence). Losses at the gene ends were 3 bases for V and 5 bases for J; bases not matched to a gene: 4. CDR3: CASSIRDSNNSPLHF. The CDR3 bases are TGTGCCAGTAGTATTAGGGACAGCAATAATTCACCCCTCCACTTT.

This clone was observed at least ten times. This chain joins TRBV19 and TRBJ1-6; 10 bases align to TRBD1. The germline V gene has CDR1 LNHDA and CDR2 SQIVND (reference sequence). Trimming removed 4 bases from V and 7 bases from J; junction bases left unmatched: 1. The CDR3 consists of 14 residues. CDR3 nucleotides: TGTGCCAGTAGTACGGGACAGGGGAATTCACCCCTCCACTTT. Translating it yields CASSTGQGNSPLHF.